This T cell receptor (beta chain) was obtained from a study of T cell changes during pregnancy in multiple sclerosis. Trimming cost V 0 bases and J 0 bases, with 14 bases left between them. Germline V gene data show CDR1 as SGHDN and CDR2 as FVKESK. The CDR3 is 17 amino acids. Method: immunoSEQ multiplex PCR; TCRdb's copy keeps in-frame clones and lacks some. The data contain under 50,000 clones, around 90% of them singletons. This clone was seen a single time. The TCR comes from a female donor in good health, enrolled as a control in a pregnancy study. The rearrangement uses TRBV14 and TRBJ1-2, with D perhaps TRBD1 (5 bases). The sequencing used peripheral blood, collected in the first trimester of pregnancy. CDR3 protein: CASSQDQGLGSNYGYTF. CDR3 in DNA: TGTGCCAGCAGCCAAGATCAGGGACTGGGGTCTAACTATGGCTACACCTTC.